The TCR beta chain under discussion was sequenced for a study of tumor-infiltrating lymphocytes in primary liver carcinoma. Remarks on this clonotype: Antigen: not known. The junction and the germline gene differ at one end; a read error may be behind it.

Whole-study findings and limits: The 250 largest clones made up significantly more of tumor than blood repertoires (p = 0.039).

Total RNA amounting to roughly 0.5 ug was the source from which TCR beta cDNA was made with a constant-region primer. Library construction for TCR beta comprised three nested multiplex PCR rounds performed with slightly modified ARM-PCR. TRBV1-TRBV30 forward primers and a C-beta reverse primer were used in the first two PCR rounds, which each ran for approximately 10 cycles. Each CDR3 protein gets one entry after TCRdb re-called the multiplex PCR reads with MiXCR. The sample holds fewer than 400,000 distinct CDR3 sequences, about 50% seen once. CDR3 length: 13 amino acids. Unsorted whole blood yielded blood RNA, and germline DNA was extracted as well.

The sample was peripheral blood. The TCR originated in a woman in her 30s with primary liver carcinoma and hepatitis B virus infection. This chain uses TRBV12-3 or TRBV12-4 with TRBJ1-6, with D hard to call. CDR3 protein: CVSSPRLNSPLQF. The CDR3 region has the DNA TGTGTCAGCAGTCCCCGTTTAAATTCACCCCTCCAATTT.